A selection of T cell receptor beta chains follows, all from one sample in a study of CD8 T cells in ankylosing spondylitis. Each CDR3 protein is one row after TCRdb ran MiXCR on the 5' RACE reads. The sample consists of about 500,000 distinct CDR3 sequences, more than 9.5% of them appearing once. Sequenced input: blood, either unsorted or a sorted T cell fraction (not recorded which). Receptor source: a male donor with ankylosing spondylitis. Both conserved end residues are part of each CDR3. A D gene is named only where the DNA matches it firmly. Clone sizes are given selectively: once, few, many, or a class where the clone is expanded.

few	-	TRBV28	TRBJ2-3	TGTGCCAGCAGTTCCGGGGAGTTGGCTACAGATACGCAGTATTTT	CASSSGELATDTQYF
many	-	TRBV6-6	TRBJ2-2	TGTGCCAGCGGTCAGGGGAACACCGGGGAGCTGTTTTTT	CASGQGNTGELFF
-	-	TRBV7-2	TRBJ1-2	TGTGCCAGCGGCCACAAAGACAGGTCCAACTATGGCTACACCTTC	CASGHKDRSNYGYTF
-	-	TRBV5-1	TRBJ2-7	TGCGCCAGCAGCTTGGAGGGGTTTTCCTACGAGCAGTACTTC	CASSLEGFSYEQYF
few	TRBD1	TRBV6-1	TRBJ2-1	TGTGCCAGCAGTCCTATTAGACAGGGTAGCCACAATGAGCAGTTCTTC	CASSPIRQGSHNEQFF
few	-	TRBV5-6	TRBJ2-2	TGTGCCAGCAGTCTCGTCGGGGACCCGAACACCGGGGAGCTGTTTTTT	CASSLVGDPNTGELFF
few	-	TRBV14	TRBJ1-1	TGTGCCAGCAGCCCGGGAAGGAGGAACACTGAAGCTTTCTTT	CASSPGRRNTEAFF
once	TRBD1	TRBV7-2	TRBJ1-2	TGTGCCAGCAGCCTACGGACAGGGGGCTACTATGGCTACACCTTC	CASSLRTGGYYGYTF
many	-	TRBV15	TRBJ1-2	TGTGCCACCAGCAGAGTGCTGACATCTTATGGCTACACCTTC	CATSRVLTSYGYTF
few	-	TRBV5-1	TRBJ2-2	TGCGCCAGCAGCTCGGCTAGTAGCACCGGGGAGCTGTTTTTT	CASSSASSTGELFF
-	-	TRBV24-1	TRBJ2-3	TGTGCCACCAGTGATTCCGAGGGTACAGATACGCAGTATTTT	CATSDSEGTDTQYF
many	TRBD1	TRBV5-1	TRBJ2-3	TGCGCCACCACCTGGGACAGGGGAGGCGATACGCAGTATTTT	CATTWDRGGDTQYF
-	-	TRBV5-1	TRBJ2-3	TGCGCCAGCAGCTTGGGGGGTAGGAGACGCACAGATACGCAGTATTTT	CASSLGGRRRTDTQYF
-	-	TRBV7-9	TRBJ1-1	TGTGCCAGCAGCTTAGGGGGGCTGGGGTGGGCTTTCTTT	CASSLGGLGWAFF
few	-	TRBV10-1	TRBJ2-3	TGCGCCAGCAGTGAGCTGGCAGATACGCAGTATTTT	CASSELADTQYF
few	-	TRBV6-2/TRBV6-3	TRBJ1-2	TGTGCCAGCAGTTATTCCGTCTATGGCTACACCTTC	CASSYSVYGYTF
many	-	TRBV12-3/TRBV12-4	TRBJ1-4	TGTGCCAGCAGGTCAAGCGGTGAACTGTTTTTT	CASRSSGELFF
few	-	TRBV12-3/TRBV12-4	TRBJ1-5	TGTGCCAGCAGTTTATCGGCAGGGTACAATCAGCCCCAGCATTTT	CASSLSAGYNQPQHF
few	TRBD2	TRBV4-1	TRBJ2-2	TGCGCCAGCAGCCCAAGAACTAGCGGGAGCTACCGAGGGACCGGGGAGCTGTTTTTT	CASSPRTSGSYRGTGELFF
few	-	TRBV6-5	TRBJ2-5	TGTGCCAGCAGTTACGATTCAACAGGTCCGAGGGAGACCCAGTACTTC	CASSYDSTGPRETQYF
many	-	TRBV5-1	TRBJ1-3	TGCGCCAGCAGCTTGTATTCGACTGCAACTGGAAACACCATATATTTT	CASSLYSTATGNTIYF
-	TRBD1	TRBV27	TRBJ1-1	TGTGCCAGCAGTGCCCTGGGGACAGGGAGGACTGAAGCTTTCTTT	CASSALGTGRTEAFF
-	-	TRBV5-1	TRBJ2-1	TGCGCCAGCAGGGCCCCCGGCGGGACTCACAATGAGCAGTTCTTC	CASRAPGGTHNEQFF
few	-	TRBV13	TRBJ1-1	TGTGCCAGCAGCTTTCTGGGCGGGGGCAACACTGAAGCTTTCTTT	CASSFLGGGNTEAFF
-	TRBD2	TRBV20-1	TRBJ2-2	TGCAGTGCCATGCCCCCGGGAGGGCCCACCGGGGAGCTGTTTTTT	CSAMPPGGPTGELFF
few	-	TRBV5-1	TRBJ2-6	TGCGCCAGCAGCTTGGGATGGACAGAAAGCTCTGGGGCCAACGTCCTGACTTTC	CASSLGWTESSGANVLTF
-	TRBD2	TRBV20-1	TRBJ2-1	TGCAGTGCTACAGGGGTCGGGACTAGCGGGGGGAGCTCCTACAATGAGCAGTTCTTC	CSATGVGTSGGSSYNEQFF
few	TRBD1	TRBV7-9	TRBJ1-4	TGTGCCAGCAGCAAACGGACAGGGTCTAATGAGGATGAAAAACTGTTTTTT	CASSKRTGSNEDEKLFF
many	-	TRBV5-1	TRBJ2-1	TGCGCCAGCAGCCCAGGGTCCCAGGGCAATGAGCAGTTCTTC	CASSPGSQGNEQFF
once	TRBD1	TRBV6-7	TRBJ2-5	TGTGCCAGCTTGGGACAGGTGAGGAAGACCCAGTACTTC	CASLGQVRKTQYF
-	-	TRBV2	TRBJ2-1	TGTGCCAGCAAGGGACTCGGCTCCTACAATGAGCAGTTCTTC	CASKGLGSYNEQFF
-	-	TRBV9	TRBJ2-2	TGTGCCAGCAGCCCCCGGAGGGGGGCGAACACCGGGGAGCTGTTTTTT	CASSPRRGANTGELFF
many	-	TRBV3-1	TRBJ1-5	TGTGCCAGCAGCCAGAGGCCAACAAATGTCCAGCCCCAGCATTTT	CASSQRPTNVQPQHF
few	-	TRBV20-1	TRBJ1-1	TGCAGTGCTAGAGATCAGGCAGGGGATGAAGCTTTCTTT	CSARDQAGDEAFF
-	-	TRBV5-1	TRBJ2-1	TGCGCCAGCAGCCGGGACCACAATGAGCAGTTCTTC	CASSRDHNEQFF
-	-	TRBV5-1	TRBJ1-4	TGCGCCAGCAGCTTGGCCGTCGGCGCCCCTAATGAAAAACTGTTTTTT	CASSLAVGAPNEKLFF
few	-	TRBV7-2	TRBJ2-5	TGTGCCAGCAGCTCTTTAAGGGGGTCCGAGACCCAGTACTTC	CASSSLRGSETQYF
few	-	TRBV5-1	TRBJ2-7	TGCGCCAGCAGCTTGCAGGAGCTGGACGAGCAGTACTTC	CASSLQELDEQYF
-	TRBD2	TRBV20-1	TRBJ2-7	TGCAGTTACCCGGGACTAGCGGGAGTTGAGCAGTACTTC	CSYPGLAGVEQYF
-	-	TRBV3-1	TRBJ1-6	TGTGCCAGCAGCCAGGAGGGGGGGGGCTCACCCCTCCACTTT	CASSQEGGGSPLHF
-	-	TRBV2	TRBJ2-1	TGTGCCAGCAGTGAGGGTCAGCACCCAGCCTACAATGAGCAGTTCTTC	CASSEGQHPAYNEQFF
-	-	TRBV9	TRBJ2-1	TGTGCTACCAGCAAGGGCGAGCAGTTCTTC	CATSKGEQFF
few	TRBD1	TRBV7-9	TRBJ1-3	TGTGCCAGCAGCTTTTGGACAGGGGTTATCTCTGGAAACACCATATATTTT	CASSFWTGVISGNTIYF
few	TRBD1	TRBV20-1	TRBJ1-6	TGCAGTGCTAGGGGGGACAGGGGGAATTCACCCCTCCACTTT	CSARGDRGNSPLHF
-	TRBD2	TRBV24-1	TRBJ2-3	TGTGCCACCAGTGAAACGGGAGGGATAGATACGCAGTATTTT	CATSETGGIDTQYF
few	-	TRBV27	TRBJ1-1	TGTGCCAGCGGTCCAACAGGGACGACTAATGAAGCTTTCTTT	CASGPTGTTNEAFF
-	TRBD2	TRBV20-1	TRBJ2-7	TGCAGTGCTGAGAGCGGGACCTACGAGCAGTACTTC	CSAESGTYEQYF
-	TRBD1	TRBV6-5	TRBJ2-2	TGTGCCAGCAGTTCCCCAAAGACAGGGGTCAACACCGGGGAGCTGTTTTTT	CASSSPKTGVNTGELFF
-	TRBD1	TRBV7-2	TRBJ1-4	TGTGCCAGCAGCCCCCGGACAGGAATGGAAAAACTGTTTTTT	CASSPRTGMEKLFF
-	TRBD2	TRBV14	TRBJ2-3	TGTGCCAGCAGCCAAGATTACGCGGGAGCAGGAGATACGCAGTATTTT	CASSQDYAGAGDTQYF
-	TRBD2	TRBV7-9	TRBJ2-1	TGTGCCAGCAGCCCGACGCTAGCGGGAGACCCCAATGAGCAGTTCTTC	CASSPTLAGDPNEQFF
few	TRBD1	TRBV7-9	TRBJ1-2	TGTGCCAGCAGAAGGGGGCAGGGATATGGCTACACCTTC	CASRRGQGYGYTF
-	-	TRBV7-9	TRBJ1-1	TGTGCCAGCAGCACAACGACCGAGTATTGGGACGGGACTGAAGCTTTCTTT	CASSTTTEYWDGTEAFF
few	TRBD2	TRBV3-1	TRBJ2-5	TGTGCCAGCAGCCTGGGACTAGCGACAGAGACCCAGTACTTC	CASSLGLATETQYF
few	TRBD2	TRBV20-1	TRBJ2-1	TGCAGTGCTAGAGATCACGGGAGGGCCTACAATGAGCAGTTCTTC	CSARDHGRAYNEQFF